This record covers a single T cell receptor beta chain. As yet, its antigen is unknown. The data were taken from a study of blood T cells in healthy people across ages. Study conclusions and caveats: Versus aged donors, long-lived donors had higher diversity and more naive CD4+ cells.

A second roughly 7 to 12 cycle PCR used barcoded and J-beta primers. A template-switch adaptor containing 12 random nucleotides labeled each cDNA molecule. A single record per CDR3 protein comes from TCRdb applying MiXCR to the 5' RACE reads. The data contain about 2 million distinct CDR3 sequences, just under 50% of them singletons. Source material: blood. The receptor was derived from a woman between 40 and 55 years old in good health.

As DNA, the CDR3 is TGCAGTGCTAGTGACGCGGTTCGGTTGGAGACCCAGTACTTC. This sequence encodes CSASDAVRLETQYF. The gene calls are TRBV20-1 and TRBJ2-7; D remains unclear. The DNA end is a closer match to TRBJ2-5, so the J assignment may be wrong. From germline, CDR1 is DFQATT and CDR2 SNEGSKA (reference sequence). The CDR3 loop spans 14 amino acids.